The 4 T cell receptor beta chains in this list originate from one sample, sequenced in a study of blood T cells in healthy people across ages. A J-beta primer mix and a sample-barcoded 5' primer were used in a second PCR of about 6 to 12 cycles. TCRdb used MiXCR to reprocess the 5' RACE reads, holding one entry per CDR3 protein. The sample holds hundreds of thousands of distinct CDR3 sequences; around 52% are singletons and the top ten take 13%. Sequenced: blood. These receptors all stem from a woman older than 75 in good health.

The V gene is TRBV7-9, the J gene TRBJ1-6; the match to TRBD1 covers 7 bases. This CDR3 has 15 amino acids. The germline V gene has CDR1 SEHNR and CDR2 FQNEAQ (reference sequence). Trimming removed 4 bases from V and 8 bases from J; junction bases left unmatched: 8. The DNA of the CDR3 is TGTGCCAGCAGCTACGTTTTCACAGGGGATTCACCCCTCCACTTT. Residues: CASSYVFTGDSPLHF.

This clonotype was seen at least ten times. The chain recombines TRBV7-3 with TRBJ2-1, with no clear D. Germline values: CDR1 SGHTA, CDR2 FQGTGA. Trimming took 5 bases from V and 8 from J, leaving 10 bases between them. CDR3 length equals 12 residues. The CDR3 spells CASSLKADEQFF. Here the CDR3 DNA reads TGTGCCAGCAGCCTAAAGGCCGATGAGCAGTTCTTC.

The chain joins TRBV3-1 to TRBJ2-1; D ambiguous. V gave up 4 bases and J gave up 7 bases, with 14 bases separating them. Germline V lookup: CDR1 LGHDT, CDR2 YNNKEL (reference sequence). This CDR3 comprises 14 residues. The CDR3 sequence is CASSPRRPGNEQFF. DNA for the CDR3: TGTGCCAGCAGCCCCCGGCGCCCAGGAAATGAGCAGTTCTTC.

The V and J genes are TRBV25-1 and TRBJ2-1; no reliable D call. V lost 0 bases to trimming and J lost 10 bases, with 22 bases between them. The CDR3 loop spans 17 amino acids. Germline CDR1 MGHDK, CDR2 SYGVNS. The CDR3: CASSEYSKGPKENEQFF. The CDR3 coding sequence is TGTGCCAGCAGTGAATATAGTAAGGGTCCCAAGGAGAACGAGCAGTTCTTC.